This T cell receptor beta chain was observed in a study of blood T cells in healthy people across ages. Study as a whole: Per two T cells, about one barcoded beta molecule was captured through template switching.

Broader study findings: Diversity of TCR beta per million T cells declined in a roughly linear way with age. As naive T cell percentage varied, TCR beta diversity correlated strongly with it.

This clonotype was seen a few times. Its antigen is currently unknown. Primed by a sample-barcoded 5' primer and a J-beta primer mix, a second PCR proceeded for about 6 to 12 cycles. TCRdb re-called the 5' RACE reads through MiXCR, storing one row per CDR3 protein. The sample includes roughly 680,000 distinct CDR3 sequences, around 48% of them seen just once. The CDR3 length is 15 residues. V shed 5 bases and J shed 2 bases, with 14 bases lying between them. CDR1 and CDR2 (germline): MNHEY, SVGAGI. The sequence came from an older woman in good health. Input material: blood. The chain joins TRBV6-5 to TRBJ2-3; D possibly corresponds to TRBD2 (6 bases). The CDR3 sequence: CASSRPGGSTDTQYF. DNA of the CDR3: TGTGCCAGCAGTCGCCCCGGGGGATCCACAGATACGCAGTATTTT.